This T cell receptor beta chain emerged from a study of blood T cell repertoires in COVID-19 (TCRdb year 2020). With respect to the entire study: The collaborator samples originated in the United States, Italy and Spain and spanned the acute and convalescent phases of COVID-19. The material from the prospective study consisted of cDNA or gDNA derived from T cells, B-cell-depleted T cells, or PBMCs. A de-identified subject ID, COVID-19 status, age in years and sex were almost always included in the sample metadata. Where available, HLA class I and class II types were taken from metadata supplied by the sample provider and were not determined by assay-based typing. Subjects who had been exposed to COVID-19, were actively infected with it, or had recovered from it provided the deeply sampled blood TCRbeta repertoires that made up the dataset. The samples were drawn from two sources: the first 160 participants of the ongoing ImmuneRACE study, and fewer than 1,500 subjects contributed by 6 global collaborators. A freely available public database, intended as a resource for researchers studying the immune response to SARS-CoV-2, is where the repertoires were released. The paper's findings and limits, for the study overall: The amount of clinical and demographic metadata varied by source and participant and was provided uncurated.

Enrolling through a virtual design, the prospective study's participants ranged in age from roughly 18 to 90 years and lived across roughly 23 United States geographic areas. In the prospective study, participants were assigned to cohorts based on the clinical history participants reported in a screening survey and a study questionnaire. Recovered participants in ImmuneRACE Cohort 3 were defined by two consecutive negative NP/OP PCR tests, clearance by a healthcare professional, or resolution of symptoms. Mobile phlebotomists in the prospective study collected whole blood, serum and a nasopharyngeal or oropharyngeal swab from every participant. Participants in the prospective study had the option to provide additional blood draws and questionnaires over an approximately two-month period. Before DNA extraction, prospective study blood samples were shipped either frozen or at room temperature. This clone was counted once. Which antigen it targets is not known. Per-nucleotide qualities are absent, and no much larger clonotype sits a single base away.

TCRbeta CDR3 regions were amplified from genomic DNA using the immunoSEQ Assay, a bias-controlled multiplex PCR. Concerning the study's data processing: Nucleated cell counts per sample were estimated from amplification of reference gene primers within the assay. To quantify the absolute abundance of each unique TCRbeta CDR3 rearrangement, sequence reads were collapsed and filtered. Productive Simpson clonality was computed per sample as the square root of Simpson's diversity index over productive rearrangements. The table comes from immuneACCESS by way of TCRdb, which keeps in-frame sequences with V and J called. Part of the clones is missing from these tables; in studies checked, under half for an unresolved V gene and the rest for unknown reasons. D and trimming come from the DNA, and the V and J calls and clone size come from that table. The sample data list approximately 130,000 clones, and around 83% of these were observed just once. The ten largest clones capture about 18% of the sample.

This clonotype originated in a man aged 25 to 40 who had recovered from COVID-19. The specimen sequenced was PBMCs or T cells enriched from blood (not recorded which).

The CDR3 region reads CASSPRPGLVGYTF. The DNA is TGTGCCAGCAGTCCCCGGCCAGGGCTTGTTGGCTACACCTTC. The chain was built from TRBV27 and TRBJ1-2; TRBD1 is a weak D gene call, 5 bases matching. Trimming costs V 5 bases and J 7 bases, and their ends lie 17 bases apart. The CDR3 sequence holds 14 residues, the cysteine and phenylalanine included. Only the CDR3 DNA stays, 42 bases, in frame from base 1. Reading the germline V gene (reference sequence) gives CDR1 MNHEY and CDR2 SMNVEV.